This TCR beta chain was sequenced for a study of shared clonotypes between healthy human individuals. Study outcomes and limitations: At large depth, rarefaction still showed sorted-subset sequencing to be incomplete.

On this clone: The target antigen is unknown.

This CDR3 has 13 residues. Germline CDR1 MDHEN, CDR2 SYDVKM. Trimming cost V 1 base and J 7 bases, with 7 bases left between them. The method was immunoSEQ multiplex PCR; TCRdb's version includes in-frame clones alone and lacks a portion of them. The data contain over 2 million clones, roughly 92% of them singletons. The rearrangement uses TRBV28 and TRBJ1-4; D gene uncertain. The sample comprised naive CD4+ T cells from PBMCs. Subset meaning: CD45RA+ positively selected. The sequence was obtained from a young man in good health. Some clones in this sample may be carry-over from other donors' samples. The CDR3 sequence is CASSLSYTEKLFF. The CDR3 nucleotides read TGTGCCAGCAGTTTATCGTATACTGAAAAACTGTTTTTT.